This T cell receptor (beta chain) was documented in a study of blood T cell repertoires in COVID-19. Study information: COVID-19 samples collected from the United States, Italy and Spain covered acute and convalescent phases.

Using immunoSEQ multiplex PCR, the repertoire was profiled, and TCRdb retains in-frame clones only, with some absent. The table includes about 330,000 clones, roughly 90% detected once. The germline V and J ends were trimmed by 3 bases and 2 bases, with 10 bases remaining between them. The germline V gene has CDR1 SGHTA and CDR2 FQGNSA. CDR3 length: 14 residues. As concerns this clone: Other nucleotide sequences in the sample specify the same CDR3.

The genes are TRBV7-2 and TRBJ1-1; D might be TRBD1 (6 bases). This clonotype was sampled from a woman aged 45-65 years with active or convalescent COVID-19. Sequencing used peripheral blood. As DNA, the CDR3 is TGTGCCAGCAGCTTGGGAGGGGGTAACACTGAAGCTTTCTTT. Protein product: CASSLGGGNTEAFF. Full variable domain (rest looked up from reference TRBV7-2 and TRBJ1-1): GAGVSQSPSNKVTEKGKDVELRCDPISGHTALYWYRQSLGQGLEFLIYFQGNSAPDKSGLPSDRFSAERTGGSVSTLTIQRTQQEDSAVYLCASSLGGGNTEAFFGQGTRLTVV.